The 24 T cell receptor beta chains below all came from one sample that was sequenced in a study of blood T cell repertoires in COVID-19. The assay was immunoSEQ multiplex PCR, and TCRdb's table has in-frame clones only and misses some. The sample holds fewer than 450,000 clones, about 88% seen once. The sample was PBMCs or T cells enriched from blood (not recorded which). Receptors originate from a young woman who had recovered from COVID-19.

This sequence joins TRBV7-6 and TRBJ2-3; tentatively, D is TRBD1 (6 bases). Germline V lookup: CDR1 SGHVS, CDR2 FNYEAQ. Trimming took off 7 bases at V and 0 bases at J, with 14 bases between the two ends. The CDR3 spans 15 residues. CDR3 residues: CASTRGYSSTDTQYF. The CDR3 DNA reads TGTGCCAGCACTAGGGGGTACTCTAGCACAGATACGCAGTATTTT.

The chain couples TRBV30 to TRBJ1-2; D remains unclear. V gave up 5 bases and J gave up 4 bases, with 11 bases separating them. CDR3 length equals 12 residues. The germline V gene encodes CDR1 GTSNPN and CDR2 SVGIG (reference sequence). This CDR3 reads CAWATGSYGYTF. The CDR3 region has the DNA TGTGCCTGGGCGACGGGTAGCTATGGCTACACCTTC.

V and J are TRBV7-3 and TRBJ1-1, with D possibly matching TRBD1 (5 bases). The CDR3 runs to 15 residues. The V gene lost 1 base and the J gene lost 6 bases, with 15 bases spanning the gap. Per germline, CDR1 SGHTA and CDR2 FQGTGA. CDR3 coding DNA: TGTGCCAGCAGCTTAATTGGGACGGGAGTTTCTGAAGCTTTCTTT. Translating gives CASSLIGTGVSEAFF.

The rearrangement joins TRBV5-4 to TRBJ1-2; TRBD1 is a possible D gene (6 bases). V was shortened by 1 base and J by 3 bases, with 7 bases between the two germline ends. The germline V gene encodes CDR1 SGHNT and CDR2 YYREEE (reference sequence). The CDR3 runs 13 residues. The CDR3 is CASSLNRDYGYTF. For the CDR3, the DNA is TGTGCCAGCAGCTTGAACAGGGACTATGGCTACACCTTC.

J is TRBJ1-1 and V is TRBV29-1; 7 nucleotides line up with TRBD1. Germline trimming cut 7 bases from V and 6 bases from J; bases unmatched to any gene: 8. The CDR3 is 12 residues long. From germline, CDR1 is SQVTM and CDR2 ANQGSEA. Written as DNA, the CDR3 is TGCAGCGCGGGACAGATTATGCCTGAAGCTTTCTTT. Its translation is CSAGQIMPEAFF.

In regard to this clone: One end of the junction is discordant with germline, which a read error may explain. V gene TRBV5-1 combines with J gene TRBJ2-1; maybe TRBD1 (6 bases). Germline V gives CDR1 SGHRS, CDR2 YFSETQ. The CDR3 length is 11 residues. The CDR3 sequence: CASSLAGDRVF. The DNA for the CDR3 is TGCGCCAGCAGCTTGGCAGGGGATCGAGTCTTC.

The V call is TRBV4-1, the J call TRBJ2-1; the match to TRBD2 covers 9 bases. The V segment lost 3 bases and the J segment 7 bases; nucleotides outside the gene matches: 7. This CDR3 spans 15 amino acids. Germline V CDR1 and CDR2: MGHRA, YSYEKL. The CDR3 nucleotides are TGCGCCAGCAGCCATCGGCTAGCGGGGAGGAATGAGCAGTTCTTC. It specifies CASSHRLAGRNEQFF.

This clone appeared a single time. The V and J genes are TRBV19 and TRBJ1-5, with D hard to call. The CDR3 is 14 residues long. CDR1 LNHDA and CDR2 SQIVND come from the germline V gene (reference sequence). V was shortened by 1 base and J by 6 bases, with 10 bases between the two germline ends. The CDR3 sequence is CASSIGEGPQPQHF. CDR3 sequence (DNA): TGTGCCAGTAGTATAGGGGAGGGTCCTCAGCCCCAGCATTTT. Based on the CDR3 plus reference TRBV19 and TRBJ1-5, the full variable domain is DGGITQSPKYLFRKEGQNVTLSCEQNLNHDAMYWYRQDPGQGLRLIYYSQIVNDFQKGDIAEGYSVSREKKESFPLTVTSAQKNPTAFYLCASSIGEGPQPQHFGDGTRLSIL.

The V gene is TRBV5-4, the J gene TRBJ1-2; tentative D call: TRBD1 (5 bases). Per the germline V gene, CDR1 is SGHNT and CDR2 is YYREEE (reference sequence). The CDR3 is 17 amino acids. V was clipped by 2 bases and J by 0 bases, with 17 bases between them. This chain's CDR3 is CASSFSTVRPTNYGYTF. CDR3 nucleotides: TGTGCCAGCAGCTTTTCGACAGTCCGACCGACTAACTATGGCTACACCTTC.

Comments on this clone: Other DNA sequences in this sample translate to the same CDR3. The chain joins TRBV5-4 to TRBJ1-2, with 7 positions matching TRBD1. Germline CDR1 SGHNT, CDR2 YYREEE (reference sequence). CDR3 size: 14 residues. V lost 1 base and J lost 1; bases outside the gene matches: 1. CDR3 nucleotide sequence: TGTGCCAGCAGCTTGAACAGGGGTAACTATGGCTACACCTTC. This codes for CASSLNRGNYGYTF.

This chain links TRBV4-1 with TRBJ2-5; tentative D call: TRBD1 (5 bases). The CDR3 extends over 15 amino acids. Trimming cost V 1 base and J 1 base, with 10 bases left between them. Germline CDR1 and CDR2: MGHRA and YSYEKL. As DNA, the CDR3 is TGCGCCAGCAGCCAAGTGCCAGGGATCCAAGAGACCCAGTACTTC. It translates to CASSQVPGIQETQYF.

This sequence joins TRBV6-5 and TRBJ1-6; D is possibly TRBD1 (5 bases). CDR1 and CDR2 from the germline V gene are MNHEY and SVGAGI. The V gene lost 0 bases and the J gene lost 8 bases, with 14 bases spanning the gap. The CDR3 runs 16 residues. In nucleotides, the CDR3 is TGTGCCAGCAGTTACTCGAAGGCCAGGGAGGATTCACCCCTCCACTTT. This encodes CASSYSKAREDSPLHF.

The chain employs TRBV19 and TRBJ1-4; the match to TRBD1 covers 9 bases. The CDR3 runs to 13 residues. J was trimmed by 5 bases and V by 10 bases; bases with no gene match: 5. Germline V gene data show CDR1 as LNHDA and CDR2 as SQIVND (reference sequence). This CDR3 is CATHRGQNEKLFF. The CDR3 DNA reads as TGTGCCACACACAGGGGGCAAAATGAAAAACTGTTTTTT. Looking up the rest from reference TRBV19 and TRBJ1-4 gives the full variable domain: DGGITQSPKYLFRKEGQNVTLSCEQNLNHDAMYWYRQDPGQGLRLIYYSQIVNDFQKGDIAEGYSVSREKKESFPLTVTSAQKNPTAFYLCATHRGQNEKLFFGSGTQLSVL.

The rearrangement links TRBV30 to TRBJ1-1; 7 positions match TRBD1. There are 15 residues in the CDR3. From germline, CDR1 is GTSNPN and CDR2 SVGIG (reference sequence). The ends lost 4 bases at V and 7 bases at J; junction bases unmatched: 15. CDR3 residues: CAWNPHRGMEIEAFF. DNA of the CDR3: TGTGCCTGGAATCCCCACAGGGGAATGGAGATTGAAGCTTTCTTT.

The V call is TRBV7-3, the J call TRBJ2-1; D might be TRBD2 (5 bases). Germline CDR1 SGHTA, CDR2 FQGTGA. V dropped 1 base and J dropped 4 bases, with 20 bases sitting between them. This CDR3 spans 18 amino acids. As DNA, the CDR3 is TGTGCCAGCAGCTTAATCACAGCGGCCACCGGATTATACAATGAGCAGTTCTTC. This encodes CASSLITAATGLYNEQFF.

This clone has only a few counts. The chain has TRBV28 and TRBJ2-7, with 9 bases lining up with TRBD2. Trimming took 4 bases from V and 4 from J; bases not matched to a gene: 5. The CDR3 is 14 residues long. Looked up from germline, CDR1 is MDHEN and CDR2 is SYDVKM. In DNA form, the CDR3 reads TGTGCCAGCAGTTCGCTAGCGGGGCCTTACGAGCAGTACTTC. As protein: CASSSLAGPYEQYF.

The chain carries TRBV10-1 and TRBJ2-7, with TRBD1 matching over 7 bases. Germline CDR1 is WNHNN and CDR2 is SYGVQD (reference sequence). The ends lost 2 bases at V and 3 bases at J; junction bases unmatched: 1. The CDR3 loop spans 13 amino acids. The CDR3 nucleotides read TGCGCCAGCAGTGAGGACAGGGACTACGAGCAGTACTTC. This codes for CASSEDRDYEQYF.

This clone was picked up a small number of times. The V call is TRBV2, the J call TRBJ1-1; unclear D gene. Trimming stripped 6 bases from V and 1 base from J, with 9 bases between. The CDR3 extends over 13 amino acids. CDR1 is SNHLY, CDR2 FYNNEI, per germline. The CDR3 coding sequence is TGTGCCAGCAGACTCCGAGGGAACACTGAAGCTTTCTTT. Residues: CASRLRGNTEAFF.

The J gene is TRBJ2-7, the V gene TRBV29-1; 7 bases match TRBD1. The CDR3 spans 17 residues. Germline V gene sequence: CDR1 SQVTM, CDR2 ANQGSEA. The ends lost 0 bases at V and 0 bases at J; junction bases unmatched: 11. The CDR3 DNA sequence: TGCAGCGTTGAAGAGCGCCTGGGGACAGCGAGCTCCTACGAGCAGTACTTC. As protein: CSVEERLGTASSYEQYF.

The rearrangement joins TRBV28 to TRBJ1-2, with TRBD1 as a possible D gene (5 bases). The CDR3 is 15 residues long. Trimming left V 3 bases short and J 3 bases short, with 14 bases between. Germline V lookup: CDR1 MDHEN, CDR2 SYDVKM. CDR3 in amino acids: CASSFEGRTHYGYTF. As DNA, the CDR3 is TGTGCCAGCAGTTTCGAGGGGAGGACCCACTATGGCTACACCTTC.

The V and J genes are TRBV5-4 and TRBJ2-7; D ambiguous. The CDR3 is 14 residues long. V lost 0 bases, J lost 1 base, and 8 bases lay in between. The germline V gene encodes CDR1 SGHNT and CDR2 YYREEE (reference sequence). This chain's CDR3 is CASSLAGFSYEQYF. CDR3 nucleotides: TGTGCCAGCAGCTTGGCCGGGTTTTCCTACGAGCAGTACTTC.

The chain links TRBV5-1 to TRBJ2-2; perhaps TRBD1 as D (5 bases). Trimming stripped 6 bases from V and 2 bases from J, with 8 bases between. The CDR3 length is 13 residues. Germline V gives CDR1 SGHRS, CDR2 YFSETQ. In DNA form, the CDR3 reads TGCGCCAGCATGACAGATAACACCGGGGAGCTGTTTTTT. This translates into CASMTDNTGELFF.

This clone was seen only a few times. The chain links TRBV14 to TRBJ2-5, with D maybe TRBD1 (5 bases). The CDR3 length is 14 residues. Germline V CDR1 and CDR2: SGHDN, FVKESK. Trimming cost V 0 bases and J 7 bases, with 12 bases left between them. Here the CDR3 DNA reads TGTGCCAGCAGCCAAGATAGAGGCAGGGCGACCCAGTACTTC. As protein: CASSQDRGRATQYF. Complete variable domain (other parts from reference TRBV14 and TRBJ2-5): EAGVTQFPSHSVIEKGQTVTLRCDPISGHDNLYWYRRVMGKEIKFLLHFVKESKQDESGMPNNRFLAERTGGTYSTLKVQPAELEDSGVYFCASSQDRGRATQYFGPGTRLLVL.

The chain has TRBV15 and TRBJ2-5; D not resolved. Germline CDR1 LNHNV, CDR2 YYDKDF (reference sequence). V lost 1 base, J lost 1 base, and 7 bases lay in between. The CDR3 extends over 14 amino acids. The CDR3, as DNA: TGTGCCACCAGCAGAGCTTCCAGCCAAGAGACCCAGTACTTC. Translated, it gives CATSRASSQETQYF.